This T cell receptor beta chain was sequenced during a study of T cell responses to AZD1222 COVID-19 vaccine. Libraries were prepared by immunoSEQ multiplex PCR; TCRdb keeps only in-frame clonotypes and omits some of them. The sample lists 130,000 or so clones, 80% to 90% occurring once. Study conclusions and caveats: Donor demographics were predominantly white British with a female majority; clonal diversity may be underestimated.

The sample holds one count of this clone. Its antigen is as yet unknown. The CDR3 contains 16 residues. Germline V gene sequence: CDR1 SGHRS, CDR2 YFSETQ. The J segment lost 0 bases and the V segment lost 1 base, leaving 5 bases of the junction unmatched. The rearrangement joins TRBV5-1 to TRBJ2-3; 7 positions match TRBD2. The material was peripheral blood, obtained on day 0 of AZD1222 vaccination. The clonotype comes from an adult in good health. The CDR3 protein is CASSLWHSGSTDTQYF. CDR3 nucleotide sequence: TGCGCCAGCAGCTTGTGGCATAGCGGGAGCACAGATACGCAGTATTTT.